This T cell receptor beta chain was captured by sequencing in a study of technical replicates of blood from a handful of donors. The data were produced by immunoSEQ multiplex PCR, yet TCRdb's version contains in-frame clones alone and is incomplete. Of about 70,000 clones in the sample, over 85% were seen once. Sequenced sample: T cells isolated from PBMCs. The receptor comes from a human donor in good health.

The DNA for the CDR3 is TGTGCCACCACCGGGGGGGTATCGAACACCATATATTTT. This sequence encodes CATTGGVSNTIYF. The chain links TRBV15 to TRBJ1-3, with D tentatively TRBD1 (5 bases). Trimming took off 7 bases at V and 7 bases at J, with 14 bases between the two ends. CDR1 LNHNV and CDR2 YYDKDF come from the germline V gene (reference sequence). This CDR3 spans 13 amino acids.